The clone carrying this TCR beta chain was seen just once. In the original workflow: Amplified reference gene primers provided the basis for estimating nucleated cell counts. Method: immunoSEQ multiplex PCR; TCRdb's copy keeps in-frame clones and lacks some. That table is the source of V, J and clone size, and D and trimming were worked out from the DNA. This sample has 130,000 or so clones; 70% to 85% occur once, and the top ten carry about 4.5%. The data belong to a study of blood T cell repertoires in COVID-19. Background on the study: Acute and convalescent COVID-19 specimens originated in the United States, Italy and Spain. Nucleic acid was either cDNA or gDNA, and it came from T cells, B-cell-depleted T cells, or PBMCs.

The germline V gene encodes CDR1 SGHDN and CDR2 FVKESK. The CDR3 is made up of 14 amino acids. The V end lost 4 bases, the J end lost 6 bases, and 15 bases lay between the germline ends. The chain carries TRBV14 and TRBJ1-2; D gene unclear. The TCR sequence derives from a woman in her 70s with acute or convalescent COVID-19. Sample: peripheral blood. CDR3 region: CASSLTPSGDGYTF. CDR3 bases: TGTGCCAGCAGCCTTACCCCCAGCGGAGATGGCTACACCTTC.